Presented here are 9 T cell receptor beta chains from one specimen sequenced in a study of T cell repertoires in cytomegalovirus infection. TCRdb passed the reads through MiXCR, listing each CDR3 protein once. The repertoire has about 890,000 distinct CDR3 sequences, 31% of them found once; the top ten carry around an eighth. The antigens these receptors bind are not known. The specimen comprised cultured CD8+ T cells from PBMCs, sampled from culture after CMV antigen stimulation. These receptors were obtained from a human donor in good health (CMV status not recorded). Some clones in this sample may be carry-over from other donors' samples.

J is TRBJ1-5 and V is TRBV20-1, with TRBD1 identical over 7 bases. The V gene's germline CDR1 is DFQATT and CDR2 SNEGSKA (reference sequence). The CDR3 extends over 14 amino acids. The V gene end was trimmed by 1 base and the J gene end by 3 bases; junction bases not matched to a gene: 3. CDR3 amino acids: CSARGDSPNQPQHF. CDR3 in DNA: TGCAGTGCTAGAGGGGACAGCCCCAATCAGCCCCAGCATTTT.

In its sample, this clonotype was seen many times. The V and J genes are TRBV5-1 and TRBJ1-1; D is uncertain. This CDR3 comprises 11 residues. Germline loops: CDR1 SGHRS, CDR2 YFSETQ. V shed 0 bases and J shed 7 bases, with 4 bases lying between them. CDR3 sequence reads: CASSLEDEAFF. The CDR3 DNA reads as TGCGCCAGCAGCTTGGAGGATGAAGCTTTCTTT.

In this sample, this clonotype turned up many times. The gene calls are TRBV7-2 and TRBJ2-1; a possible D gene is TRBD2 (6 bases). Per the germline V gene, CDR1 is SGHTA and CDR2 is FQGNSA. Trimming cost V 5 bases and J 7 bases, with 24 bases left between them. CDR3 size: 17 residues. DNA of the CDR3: TGTGCCAGCAGCCTAAACCCCTACGGGGGTTGGTCGAATGAGCAGTTCTTC. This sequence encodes CASSLNPYGGWSNEQFF.

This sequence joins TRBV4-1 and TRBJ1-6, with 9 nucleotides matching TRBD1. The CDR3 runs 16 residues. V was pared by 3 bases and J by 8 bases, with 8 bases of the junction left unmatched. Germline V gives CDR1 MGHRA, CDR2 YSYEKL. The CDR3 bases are TGCGCCAGCAGCCATGGCCCTGGGACAGGGCATTCACCCCTCCACTTT. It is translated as CASSHGPGTGHSPLHF.

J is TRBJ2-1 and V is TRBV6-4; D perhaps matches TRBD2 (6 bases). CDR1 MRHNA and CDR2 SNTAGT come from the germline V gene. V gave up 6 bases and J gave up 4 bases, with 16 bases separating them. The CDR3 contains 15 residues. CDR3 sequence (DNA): TGTGCCAGCAGCACCATTAGCGGCTCTTACAATGAGCAGTTCTTC. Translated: CASSTISGSYNEQFF.

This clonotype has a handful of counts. The CDR3 DNA reads TGTGCCAGTTCTCTCGGGCCCCCGGTTGAGCAGTTCTTC. It codes for CASSLGPPVEQFF. The V gene is TRBV19, the J gene TRBJ2-1; D remains ambiguous. The germline CDR1 and CDR2 sequences are LNHDA and SQIVND (reference sequence). V dropped 8 bases and J dropped 9 bases, with 17 bases sitting between them. CDR3 length equals 13 residues.

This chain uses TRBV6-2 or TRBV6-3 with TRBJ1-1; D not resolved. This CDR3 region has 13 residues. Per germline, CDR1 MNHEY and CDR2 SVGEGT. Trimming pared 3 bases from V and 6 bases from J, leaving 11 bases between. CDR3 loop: CASSYGVLAEAFF. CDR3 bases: TGTGCCAGCAGTTATGGTGTTCTTGCTGAAGCTTTCTTT.

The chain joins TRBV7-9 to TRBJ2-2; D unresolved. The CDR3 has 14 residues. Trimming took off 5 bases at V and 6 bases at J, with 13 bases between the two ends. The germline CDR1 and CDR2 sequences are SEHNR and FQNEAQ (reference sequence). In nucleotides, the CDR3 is TGTGCCAGCAGCGTTGACCTAAACCCCGGGGAGCTGTTTTTT. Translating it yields CASSVDLNPGELFF.

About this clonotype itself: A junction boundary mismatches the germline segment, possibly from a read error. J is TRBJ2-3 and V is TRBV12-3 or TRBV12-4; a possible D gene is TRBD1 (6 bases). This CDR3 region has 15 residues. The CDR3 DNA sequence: TGTGCCAGCAGCTTAGCAGGGGCTAGCACAGATACGCAGTATTTT. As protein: CASSLAGASTDTQYF.